The source of this T cell receptor (beta chain) is a study of T cell responses to AZD1222 COVID-19 vaccine. As for the study in general: Pooling of second doses given at about 4 or about 12 weeks was done. Points from the study as a whole: Breadth and depth of Spike-specific TCRs rose after two AZD1222 doses. Of the AZD1222 recipients, only 5 to 7 were seropositive at baseline. The donor cohort was predominantly white British with a female majority, and clonal diversity may have been underestimated.

As to this clone: Its antigen remains unidentified.

Measured with immunoSEQ multiplex PCR; TCRdb has only the in-frame clones, and not every one. The sample yields about 140,000 clones, around 90% seen once. Per germline, CDR1 MRHNA and CDR2 SNTAGT. The CDR3 is 13 residues long. The J segment lost 7 bases and the V segment lost 3 bases, leaving 4 bases of the junction unmatched. The receptor was derived from an adult in good health. Specimen: peripheral blood, collected on day 0 of AZD1222 vaccination. This rearrangement joins TRBV6-4 to TRBJ1-2, with 8 bases matching TRBD1. The CDR3 is CASSEETGVGYTF. The CDR3 DNA sequence: TGTGCCAGCAGTGAGGAGACAGGGGTTGGCTACACCTTC.